This is a list of T cell receptor beta chains from one sample in a study of tumor-infiltrating lymphocytes in localized non-small cell lung cancer. The assay was immunoSEQ multiplex PCR, and TCRdb's table has in-frame clones only and misses some. The sample shows about 7,100 clones, roughly three fifths of them seen only once. Sequencing was carried out using uninvolved lung tissue not adjacent to the tumor. All receptors come from a human donor with non-small cell lung cancer. Each CDR3 is given with its conserved first and last residue. Each record gives: D gene, V gene, J gene, clone size, CDR3 DNA, CDR3 protein. D genes are given only for firm matches. Only part of the rows carry a size: once, few, many, or a class if the clone is expanded.

TRBD2	TRBV11-2	TRBJ2-5	.	TGTGCCAGCAGCTCACCGGGACTAGCGGAAGAGACCCAGTACTTC	CASSSPGLAEETQYF
.	TRBV5-6	TRBJ2-7	medium-sized	TGTGCCAGCTCGGGACTTCCGCACTACGAGCAGTACTTC	CASSGLPHYEQYF
TRBD1	TRBV5-1	TRBJ2-7	.	TGCGCCAGCAGTCCGCCACCCCGGGACAGTTCAACCAGGGGTGCTCGTGAGCAGTACTTC	CASSPPPRDSSTRGAREQYF
.	TRBV20-1	TRBJ2-5	.	TGCAGTAAACTCATGCAAGAGACCCAGTACTTC	CSKLMQETQYF
TRBD1	TRBV19	TRBJ1-4	.	TGTGCCACCGCGGACAGGGCTGGAGAAAAACTGTTTTTT	CATADRAGEKLFF
TRBD1	TRBV28	TRBJ2-1	.	TGTGCCAGCAGTCTCATGGGGACAGGATCCTACAATGAGCAGTTCTTC	CASSLMGTGSYNEQFF
.	TRBV6-6	TRBJ2-6	.	TGTGCCAGCCAGGAAGGGGCCAACGTCCTGACTTTC	CASQEGANVLTF
.	TRBV7-9	TRBJ1-4	.	TGTGCCAGCAGCTCAGGGCAGGGCTTTGAAAAACTGTTTTTT	CASSSGQGFEKLFF
.	TRBV29-1	TRBJ2-5	few	TGCAGCGTTCGGACAGATCAAGAGACCCAGTACTTC	CSVRTDQETQYF
.	TRBV9	TRBJ2-2	.	TGTGCCAGCAGCGTAGACGGGGGTGCCGGGGAGCTGTTTTTT	CASSVDGGAGELFF
TRBD1	TRBV2	TRBJ1-2	.	TGTGCCAGCAGTGTTAGGGGGCGCCTCTACTATGGCTACACCTTC	CASSVRGRLYYGYTF
.	TRBV10-2	TRBJ1-1	.	TGCGCCAGCAGTGAGTTTGGGAGCGAAGCTTTCTTT	CASSEFGSEAFF
.	TRBV6-5	TRBJ1-6	.	TGTGCCAGCAGTCAGGGGCTTGCACCCCTCCACTTT	CASSQGLAPLHF
.	TRBV19	TRBJ2-7	few	TGTGCCAGTAGTATCTCCGGGACAAAGATCCACGAGCAGTACTTC	CASSISGTKIHEQYF
TRBD1	TRBV7-2	TRBJ1-6	.	TGTGCCAGCAGCCGCCGGACAGGACGGAATTCACCCCTCCACTTT	CASSRRTGRNSPLHF
.	TRBV5-6	TRBJ2-3	.	TGTGCCAGCAGCTTGTGGGGGGCTAGGGTGTCAGATACGCAGTATTTT	CASSLWGARVSDTQYF
.	TRBV19	TRBJ1-1	few	TGTGCCAGTAGTATAGATCTGATCACAGTGTTGAACACTGAAGCTTTCTTT	CASSIDLITVLNTEAFF
.	TRBV7-8	TRBJ2-3	.	TGTGCCAGCAGCTTAGGCGTCACAGATACGCAGTATTTT	CASSLGVTDTQYF
.	TRBV5-1	TRBJ1-2	.	TGCGCCAGCAGCTTTTTGAGCGGATCTCCCTACTATGGCTACACCTTC	CASSFLSGSPYYGYTF
TRBD2	TRBV2	TRBJ2-6	.	TGTGCCATTTCGTGGGGGGGAACGGGGGCCAACGTCCTGACTTTC	CAISWGGTGANVLTF
.	TRBV11-2	TRBJ1-2	.	TGTGCCAGCAGCAATGGAGGGGATAGAGGCTACACCTTC	CASSNGGDRGYTF
TRBD1	TRBV19	TRBJ1-1	.	TGTGCCAGTAGACGAAATACCGGGACAGGGAACACTGAAGCTTTCTTT	CASRRNTGTGNTEAFF
TRBD1	TRBV29-1	TRBJ1-2	.	TGCAGCGTTGAAAAGGCGACAGGGTTAGTAGGCTATGGCTACACCTTC	CSVEKATGLVGYGYTF
.	TRBV6-5	TRBJ1-1	medium-sized	TGTGCCAGCAGTTACTTCTGGGGTTCGGGCACTGAAGCTTTCTTT	CASSYFWGSGTEAFF
.	TRBV6-5	TRBJ1-1	once	TGTGCCAGCAGTTACTCAGGGGGAGGGACCACTGAAGCTTTCTTT	CASSYSGGGTTEAFF